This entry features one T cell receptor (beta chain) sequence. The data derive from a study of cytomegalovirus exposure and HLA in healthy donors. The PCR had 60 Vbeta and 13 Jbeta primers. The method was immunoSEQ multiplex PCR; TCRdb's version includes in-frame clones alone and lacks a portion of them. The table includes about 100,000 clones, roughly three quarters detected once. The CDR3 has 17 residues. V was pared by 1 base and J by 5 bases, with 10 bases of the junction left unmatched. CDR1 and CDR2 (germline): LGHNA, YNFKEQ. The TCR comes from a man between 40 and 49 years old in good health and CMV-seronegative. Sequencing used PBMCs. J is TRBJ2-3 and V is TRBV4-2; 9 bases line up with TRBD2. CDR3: CASSQGGERGAGDTQYF. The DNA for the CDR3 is TGTGCCAGCAGCCAAGGGGGTGAGCGGGGGGCGGGAGATACGCAGTATTTT.